Following are 7 T cell receptor beta chains from one sample sequenced in a study of beta chain features in type 1 diabetes. All of the isolated RNA was reverse transcribed, so expressed TCRB transcripts were sequenced. Measured with immunoSEQ multiplex PCR; TCRdb has only the in-frame clones, and not every one. The sample includes a few hundred thousand clones, around 10% seen only once; the top ten take approximately 0.6%. No cognate antigen is known for these TCRs. General observations from the study: Type 1 diabetes patients showed a moderate but significant shortening of TCRB CDR3s in all four CD4+ subsets.

Sequencing was performed on central memory CD4+ T cells from blood. The receptors shown here come from a young man with type 1 diabetes.

The chain employs TRBV5-3 and TRBJ2-6; no firm D call. TRBV5-3 is treated as an ORF (open reading frame) with a function not yet certain. With 4 bases removed from V and 0 bases from J, the gap between germline ends came to 17 bases. CDR3 length equals 18 residues. CDR3 region: CARSPAGPFRSGANVLTF. In nucleotides, the CDR3 is TGTGCCAGAAGCCCAGCCGGGCCGTTCCGCTCTGGGGCCAACGTCCTGACTTTC.

This clone showed up just a few times. The V and J genes are TRBV11-3 and TRBJ2-5; 14 bases are a match to TRBD2. The V gene end was trimmed by 4 bases and the J gene end by 4 bases; junction bases not matched to a gene: 2. The CDR3 length is 15 residues. Per germline, CDR1 SGHNT and CDR2 YENEEA. The chain's CDR3 is CASSSGLAGAETQYF. The CDR3 DNA is TGTGCCAGCAGCTCGGGACTAGCGGGAGCAGAGACCCAGTACTTC.

The chain combines TRBV19 with TRBJ1-1; 8 nucleotides match TRBD1. V was clipped by 5 bases and J by 4 bases; unmatched bases: 3. Germline values: CDR1 LNHDA, CDR2 SQIVND (reference sequence). This CDR3 spans 13 amino acids. DNA for the CDR3: TGTGCCAGTAGTGCACAGGGGGGCACTGAAGCTTTCTTT. As protein: CASSAQGGTEAFF.

Points on this clone: This sample also contains other DNA sequences that code for the same CDR3. This chain links TRBV30 with TRBJ2-5; TRBD1 might be the D (6 bases). CDR3 length: 13 residues. Germline V CDR1 and CDR2: GTSNPN, SVGIG (reference sequence). Trimming shortened V by 3 bases and J by 2 bases, and 10 bases separated the two germline ends. The CDR3 spells CAWSRTDQETQYF. DNA for the CDR3: TGTGCCTGGAGCCGGACAGATCAAGAGACCCAGTACTTC.

This clone was detected only a few times. The chain combines TRBV27 with TRBJ2-2; TRBD2 aligns across 10 bases. Germline V lookup: CDR1 MNHEY, CDR2 SMNVEV (reference sequence). The CDR3 contains 17 residues. The ends lost 5 bases at V and 7 bases at J; junction bases unmatched: 13. The CDR3 here is CASSPHPSGSRNGELFF. In DNA form, the CDR3 reads TGTGCCAGCAGTCCCCACCCTAGCGGGAGTCGGAACGGGGAGCTGTTTTTT.

This clone was seen a handful of times. This chain joins TRBV7-9 and TRBJ2-6; no clear D. CDR1 and CDR2 from the germline V gene are SEHNR and FQNEAQ (reference sequence). With 1 base removed from V and 0 bases from J, the gap between germline ends came to 4 bases. The CDR3 totals 15 residues. CDR3 protein: CASSLGDSGANVLTF. CDR3 DNA: TGTGCCAGCAGCTTAGGAGACTCTGGGGCCAACGTCCTGACTTTC. Full variable domain (missing parts from reference TRBV7-9 and TRBJ2-6): DTGVSQNPRHKITKRGQNVTFRCDPISEHNRLYWYRQTLGQGPEFLTYFQNEAQLEKSRLLSDRFSAERPKGSFSTLEIQRTEQGDSAMYLCASSLGDSGANVLTFGAGSRLTVL.

This rearrangement joins TRBV20-1 to TRBJ1-1; D unresolved. Per the germline V gene, CDR1 is DFQATT and CDR2 is SNEGSKA (reference sequence). Trimming pared 6 bases from V and 4 bases from J, leaving 9 bases between. The CDR3 runs 11 residues. The CDR3 here is CSAALTTEAFF. The CDR3, as DNA: TGCAGTGCCGCCCTGACCACTGAAGCTTTCTTT.